These 22 T cell receptor beta chains came from one sample sequenced in a study of long-term antiretroviral therapy in people with HIV (dated by TCRdb to between 2020 and 2023). The immunoSEQ hsTCRB v3.0 assay was used at survey level resolution to sequence the TRB variable region. TCRdb carries this immuneACCESS record with in-frame sequences only. Its versions omit some clonotypes, under half of them owing to an unresolved V gene in the studies checked, with the rest unexplained. Across this sample there are about 27,000 clones, with roughly 80% seen only once. Clones ranked in the top ten supply approximately 9.1% of the sample. This specimen was unsorted PBMCs, taken 3 years after starting antiretroviral therapy. The source is a man aged 40-50 years with HIV.

The chain carries TRBV9 and TRBJ2-2; possible D gene TRBD1, 6 bases. V lost 0 bases and J 2 bases, leaving 8 bases between the germline ends. CDR1 and CDR2 from the germline V gene are SGDLS and YYNGEE. This CDR3 spans 15 amino acids. The CDR3 region has the DNA TGTGCCAGCAGCGTAGACAGGGCCAACACCGGGGAGCTGTTTTTT. Its translation is CASSVDRANTGELFF.

V gene TRBV27 combines with J gene TRBJ2-1; TRBD2 matches at 10 bases. J lost 8 bases, V lost 2 bases, and 9 bases had no gene match. The CDR3 contains 16 residues. Germline CDR1 MNHEY, CDR2 SMNVEV (reference sequence). CDR3 in amino acids: CASSLLSSGSADEQFF. In DNA form, the CDR3 reads TGTGCCAGCAGTTTACTATCTAGCGGGAGCGCGGATGAGCAGTTCTTC.

This sequence joins TRBV7-9 and TRBJ2-3; D unresolved. Per germline, CDR1 SEHNR and CDR2 FQNEAQ (reference sequence). The CDR3 totals 15 residues. Trimming removed 4 bases at V and 0 bases at J, with 11 bases between. CDR3 protein: CASSSYGLSTDTQYF. CDR3 DNA sequence: TGTGCCAGCAGCTCCTACGGTCTTAGCACAGATACGCAGTATTTT.

The chain recombines TRBV19 with TRBJ2-1; 10 nucleotides agree with TRBD2. V lost 2 bases to trimming and J lost 7 bases; unmatched junction nucleotides: 5. This CDR3 has 15 amino acids. CDR1 is LNHDA, CDR2 SQIVND, per germline (reference sequence). In DNA form, the CDR3 reads TGTGCCAGTAGTATACGCAGCGGGAGGGTGAATGAGCAGTTCTTC. Translation gives CASSIRSGRVNEQFF. Using reference TRBV19 and TRBJ2-1 for the parts outside the CDR3, the full variable domain is DGGITQSPKYLFRKEGQNVTLSCEQNLNHDAMYWYRQDPGQGLRLIYYSQIVNDFQKGDIAEGYSVSREKKESFPLTVTSAQKNPTAFYLCASSIRSGRVNEQFFGPGTRLTVL.

The V call is TRBV7-2, the J call TRBJ1-5; no reliable D call. The ends were cut back, 0 bases at V and 1 base at J, with 7 bases in the middle. This CDR3 spans 15 amino acids. Germline assignment: CDR1 SGHTA and CDR2 FQGNSA. The CDR3 protein is CASSLAIGSNQPQHF. For the CDR3, the DNA is TGTGCCAGCAGCTTAGCAATAGGGAGCAATCAGCCCCAGCATTTT.

V gene TRBV6-6 combines with J gene TRBJ1-1; D is uncertain. The length of the CDR3 is 15 residues. Trimming took off 8 bases at V and 0 bases at J, with 16 bases between the two ends. The V gene's germline CDR1 is MNHNY and CDR2 SVGAGI (reference sequence). The CDR3 DNA reads TGTGCCAGCTCACGGCAGCATACCATGAACACTGAAGCTTTCTTT. This gives the protein CASSRQHTMNTEAFF.

This chain links TRBV7-9 with TRBJ2-7; unclear D gene. The V and J ends lost 3 bases and 3 bases respectively, with 6 bases between them. This CDR3 spans 12 amino acids. Per germline, CDR1 SEHNR and CDR2 FQNEAQ (reference sequence). CDR3 DNA sequence: TGTGCCAGCAGCTTGTCACTCTACGAGCAGTACTTC. This codes for CASSLSLYEQYF.

The V and J genes are TRBV29-1 and TRBJ1-2; D possibly corresponds to TRBD1 (5 bases). The CDR3 totals 12 residues. In germline, CDR1 is SQVTM, CDR2 ANQGSEA. V was trimmed by 4 bases and J by 5 bases, leaving 11 bases between them. The CDR3 region has the DNA TGCAGCGTTGTAGGGACGGCTTATGGCTACACCTTC. It codes for CSVVGTAYGYTF. The whole variable domain, remainder taken from reference TRBV29-1 and TRBJ1-2, is SAVISQKPSRDICQRGTSLTIQCQVDSQVTMMFWYRQQPGQSLTLIATANQGSEATYESGFVIDKFPISRPNLTFSTLTVSNMSPEDSSIYLCSVVGTAYGYTFGSGTRLTVV.

The chain carries TRBV9 and TRBJ2-5; perhaps TRBD2 as D (7 bases). There are 14 residues in the CDR3. Trimming removed 0 bases at V and 2 bases at J, with 8 bases between. From germline, CDR1 is SGDLS and CDR2 YYNGEE. The chain's CDR3 is CASSVEGGQETQYF. CDR3 sequence (DNA): TGTGCCAGCAGCGTAGAGGGGGGGCAAGAGACCCAGTACTTC.

J is TRBJ2-1 and V is TRBV11-2, with 9 bases that match TRBD2. CDR3 size: 15 residues. Germline trimming cut 3 bases from V and 6 bases from J; bases unmatched to any gene: 6. Germline CDR1 is SGHAT and CDR2 is FQNNGV. CDR3 nucleotide sequence: TGTGCCAGCAGCTTCTCTAGCGGGGCAGGCAATGAGCAGTTCTTC. Translating gives CASSFSSGAGNEQFF.

The J gene is TRBJ1-1, the V gene TRBV5-1; D perhaps matches TRBD1 (6 bases). The V gene's germline CDR1 is SGHRS and CDR2 YFSETQ. The CDR3 is 14 amino acids. V was shortened by 0 bases and J by 4 bases, with 10 bases between the two germline ends. In DNA form, the CDR3 reads TGCGCCAGCAGCTTGGAGGGGGGAGGCACTGAAGCTTTCTTT. Translation gives CASSLEGGGTEAFF.

This chain links TRBV7-8 with TRBJ2-5, with TRBD1 identical over 9 bases. This CDR3 region has 15 residues. V lost 3 bases to trimming and J lost 3 bases; unmatched junction nucleotides: 5. The V gene's germline CDR1 is SGHVS and CDR2 FQNEAQ. CDR3 loop: CASSFTRDREETQYF. CDR3 nucleotides: TGTGCCAGCAGCTTTACCCGGGACAGGGAAGAGACCCAGTACTTC. The full variable domain, completed using reference TRBV7-8 and TRBJ2-5, is GAGVSQSPRYKVAKRGQDVALRCDPISGHVSLFWYQQALGQGPEFLTYFQNEAQLDKSGLPSDRFFAERPEGSVSTLKIQRTQQEDSAVYLCASSFTRDREETQYFGPGTRLLVL.

The V and J genes are TRBV9 and TRBJ2-7; D gene unclear. The CDR3 spans 13 residues. Trimming cost V 7 bases and J 6 bases, with 17 bases left between them. Germline loops: CDR1 SGDLS, CDR2 YYNGEE. CDR3 in DNA: TGTGCCAGCGCCCCCGAGACCATCTCCGAGCAGTACTTC. Its translation is CASAPETISEQYF. Filled out from reference TRBV9 and TRBJ2-7, the complete variable domain reads DSGVTQTPKHLITATGQRVTLRCSPRSGDLSVYWYQQSLDQGLQFLIQYYNGEERAKGNILERFSAQQFPDLHSELNLSSLELGDSALYFCASAPETISEQYFGPGTRLTVT.

The chain recombines TRBV7-3 with TRBJ2-3, with 7 bases identical to TRBD1. The ends lost 4 bases at V and 1 base at J; junction bases unmatched: 5. Germline-derived CDR1 and CDR2 are SGHTA and FQGTGA. The CDR3 runs to 15 residues. CDR3 sequence (DNA): TGTGCCAGCAGCTACCAGGGGGTAGGCACAGATACGCAGTATTTT. Its protein product is CASSYQGVGTDTQYF.

The genes are TRBV27 and TRBJ1-4; tentatively, D is TRBD1 (5 bases). CDR3 length equals 14 residues. V was trimmed by 3 bases and J by 2 bases, leaving 7 bases between them. Germline V gene sequence: CDR1 MNHEY, CDR2 SMNVEV (reference sequence). The DNA for the CDR3 is TGTGCCAGCAGTTTTAAGGGGACTAATGAAAAACTGTTTTTT. It specifies CASSFKGTNEKLFF.

The chain is built from TRBV2 and TRBJ2-7; TRBD1 agrees at 9 bases. CDR1 is SNHLY, CDR2 FYNNEI, per germline. CDR3 length: 14 residues. Trimming removed 7 bases from V and 5 bases from J; junction bases left unmatched: 9. CDR3 nucleotides: TGTGCCAGCAAACCGGGACAGGGTCTCCACGAGCAGTACTTC. This gives the protein CASKPGQGLHEQYF.

The table lists this clone with a few counts. The J gene is TRBJ1-2, the V gene TRBV19, with D perhaps TRBD1 (5 bases). This CDR3 comprises 12 residues. V lost 3 bases, J lost 7 bases, and 9 bases lay in between. Germline values: CDR1 LNHDA, CDR2 SQIVND (reference sequence). The CDR3 DNA follows: TGTGCCAGTAGTATCGGCGGGGGTGGCTACACCTTC. Translated, it gives CASSIGGGGYTF. The whole variable domain, remainder taken from reference TRBV19 and TRBJ1-2, is DGGITQSPKYLFRKEGQNVTLSCEQNLNHDAMYWYRQDPGQGLRLIYYSQIVNDFQKGDIAEGYSVSREKKESFPLTVTSAQKNPTAFYLCASSIGGGGYTFGSGTRLTVV.

The chain recombines TRBV11-2 with TRBJ2-5; 9 bases fit TRBD1. The CDR3 runs to 16 residues. Germline CDR1 and CDR2: SGHAT and FQNNGV. V lost 5 bases to trimming and J lost 5 bases; unmatched junction nucleotides: 12. The CDR3 loop reads CASSRGTGNFGETQYF. CDR3 sequence (DNA): TGTGCCAGCAGCCGGGGGACAGGGAATTTTGGGGAGACCCAGTACTTC. Full variable domain (remainder filled in from reference TRBV11-2 and TRBJ2-5): EAGVAQSPRYKIIEKRQSVAFWCNPISGHATLYWYQQILGQGPKLLIQFQNNGVVDDSQLPKDRFSAERLKGVDSTLKIQPAKLEDSAVYLCASSRGTGNFGETQYFGPGTRLLVL.

This chain connects TRBV7-9 to TRBJ2-7; D unclear. Trimming shortened V by 2 bases and J by 4 bases, and 3 bases separated the two germline ends. CDR3 length: 11 amino acids. Germline V CDR1 and CDR2: SEHNR, FQNEAQ (reference sequence). The CDR3 protein is CASSLTYEQYF. CDR3 DNA sequence: TGTGCCAGCAGCTTAACTTACGAGCAGTACTTC.

This clone was recorded a few times. The chain joins TRBV10-3 to TRBJ1-4; unclear D gene. In germline, CDR1 is ENHRY, CDR2 SYGVKD. The length of the CDR3 is 12 residues. DNA of the CDR3: TGTCCGTCTATCAGCTTTAATGAAAAACTGTTTTTT. This gives the protein CPSISFNEKLFF.

This clone was found once. The DNA for the CDR3 is TGTGCCAGTAGCCTACCGCGGGTAGCGGGAGGTAGAAACTCCTACAATGAGCAGTTCTTC. Protein product: CASSLPRVAGGRNSYNEQFF. The chain recombines TRBV19 with TRBJ2-1, with 10 bases matching TRBD2. The germline V gene has CDR1 LNHDA and CDR2 SQIVND (reference sequence). The V segment lost 6 bases and the J segment 0 bases; nucleotides outside the gene matches: 17. The CDR3 is 20 amino acids.

This sequence joins TRBV4-2 and TRBJ2-2; D is unclear. Per the germline V gene, CDR1 is LGHNA and CDR2 is YNFKEQ. V was pared by 0 bases and J by 6 bases, with 20 bases between. The CDR3 length is 18 residues. The chain's CDR3 is CASSQDLVGLPGAGELFF. The CDR3 DNA reads as TGTGCCAGCAGCCAAGATCTCGTTGGCCTACCTGGGGCCGGGGAGCTGTTTTTT.